These 19 T cell receptor beta chains came from one sample sequenced in a study of shared clonotypes between healthy human individuals. Terminally differentiated effector memory CD45RA+ cells were excluded by CCR7 positive selection of CD45RO-negative cells. Profiled with immunoSEQ multiplex PCR; TCRdb holds only in-frame clones, not every one. Among around 2,000,000 clones listed, 85% to 95% were seen once. The sample comprised naive CD8+ T cells from PBMCs. The receptors stem from a man between 18 and 29 years old in good health. Some clones in this sample may be carry-over from other donors' samples.

The rearrangement joins TRBV7-8 to TRBJ2-7; 7 nucleotides match TRBD2. The CDR3 has 17 residues. The germline gives CDR1 SGHVS, CDR2 FQNEAQ. V lost 1 base to trimming and J lost 1 base; unmatched junction nucleotides: 10. The CDR3 here is CASSLESRLARSYEQYF. The DNA of the CDR3 is TGTGCCAGCAGCTTAGAAAGTAGACTAGCCCGATCCTACGAGCAGTACTTC.

The V and J genes are TRBV28 and TRBJ1-4; tentatively, D is TRBD1 (6 bases). Trimming shortened V by 5 bases and J by 0 bases, and 13 bases separated the two germline ends. The CDR3 contains 16 residues. From germline, CDR1 is MDHEN and CDR2 SYDVKM. The CDR3 protein is CASSLTGPATNEKLFF. CDR3 coding DNA: TGTGCCAGCAGTCTGACAGGCCCTGCAACTAATGAAAAACTGTTTTTT.

This clone has a single count. A read error may produce the germline difference seen at one junction end. The CDR3 DNA follows: TGTGCCAGTAGTAGTGTAAGTAGGACAGGGAACACTGAAACTTTCTTT. It translates to CASSSVSRTGNTETFF. This sequence joins TRBV19 and TRBJ1-1, with 8 bases fitting TRBD1. CDR1 and CDR2 (germline): LNHDA, SQIVND (reference sequence). There are 16 residues in the CDR3.

The CDR3, as DNA: TGCAGCGTCCAGGGGGCGGGAGGAAACACCATATATTTT. This encodes CSVQGAGGNTIYF. The chain links TRBV29-1 to TRBJ1-3; 8 bases line up with TRBD1. V shed 6 bases, J shed 4 bases, and the junction held 5 bases outside the gene matches. The germline V gene encodes CDR1 SQVTM and CDR2 ANQGSEA. The CDR3 is 13 amino acids.

The chain joins TRBV27 to TRBJ1-5; 8 bases agree with TRBD1. The ends lost 0 bases at V and 4 bases at J; junction bases unmatched: 5. This CDR3 spans 16 amino acids. CDR1 and CDR2 from the germline V gene are MNHEY and SMNVEV (reference sequence). CDR3 protein: CASSLSWQGANQPQHF. The CDR3 region has the DNA TGTGCCAGCAGTTTATCGTGGCAGGGGGCGAATCAGCCCCAGCATTTT.

This chain joins TRBV10-3 and TRBJ2-1; maybe TRBD2 (7 bases). The germline V and J ends were trimmed by 11 bases and 0 bases, with 20 bases remaining between them. The CDR3 runs 16 residues. Germline V gene data show CDR1 as ENHRY and CDR2 as SYGVKD. CDR3 region: CASNPREGDSYNEQFF. CDR3 sequence (DNA): TGTGCCTCAAACCCCAGGGAGGGGGACTCCTACAATGAGCAGTTCTTC.

V is TRBV28 and J is TRBJ1-1, with 10 bases identical to TRBD1. The CDR3 is 14 amino acids. Germline V gives CDR1 MDHEN, CDR2 SYDVKM. V gave up 5 bases and J gave up 8 bases; unmatched junction bases: 8. Written as DNA, the CDR3 is TGTGCCAGCAGTGACAGGGGGCGCGTCCCCGAAGCTTTCTTT. Amino acids: CASSDRGRVPEAFF.

The chain carries TRBV2 and TRBJ2-2; unclear D gene. V lost 4 bases, J lost 6 bases, and 9 bases lay in between. This CDR3 is built from 13 residues. Germline assignment: CDR1 SNHLY and CDR2 FYNNEI. The CDR3 region has the DNA TGTGCCAGCAGTGGAAGTCGGGCCGGGGAGCTGTTTTTT. This translates into CASSGSRAGELFF.

The chain recombines TRBV5-1 with TRBJ2-2, with 8 positions matching TRBD2. J was trimmed by 6 bases and V by 7 bases; bases with no gene match: 11. Germline V lookup: CDR1 SGHRS, CDR2 YFSETQ. The CDR3 sequence is 15 residues long. The CDR3 DNA sequence: TGCGCCAGCTGGGACGGGACTAGGTCTTCCGGGGAGCTGTTTTTT. Protein sequence: CASWDGTRSSGELFF.

The V gene is TRBV19, the J gene TRBJ1-1; 7 bases line up with TRBD1. The germline CDR1 and CDR2 sequences are LNHDA and SQIVND (reference sequence). The CDR3 covers 15 residues. Losses at the gene ends were 5 bases for V and 1 base for J; bases not matched to a gene: 7. Here the CDR3 reads CASSVSGTANTEAFF. In DNA, the CDR3 is TGTGCCAGTAGTGTCTCCGGGACAGCGAACACTGAAGCTTTCTTT.

As to this clone: Additional DNA sequences in this sample encode the identical CDR3. The chain joins TRBV7-8 to TRBJ2-3; D unresolved. Trimming removed 4 bases from V and 2 bases from J, with 4 bases in between. Germline CDR1 is SGHVS and CDR2 is FQNEAQ. The CDR3 is 12 residues long. The CDR3: CASSSSTDTQYF. The DNA for the CDR3 is TGTGCCAGCAGCTCTTCCACAGATACGCAGTATTTT.

On this clone itself: This same CDR3 is encoded by further DNA sequences in the sample. The chain combines TRBV6-5 with TRBJ2-1; D is possibly TRBD2 (5 bases). Germline V gene data show CDR1 as MNHEY and CDR2 as SVGAGI. This CDR3 region has 12 residues. Trimming removed 11 bases from V and 4 bases from J, with 12 bases in between. The CDR3 region is CASSGGYNEQFF. The CDR3 bases are TGTGCCTCCAGCGGCGGGTACAATGAGCAGTTCTTC.

To note about this clone: Distinct nucleotide sequences in the sample also encode this CDR3. The V and J genes are TRBV5-4 and TRBJ2-1, with TRBD2 identical over 11 bases. Germline V lookup: CDR1 SGHNT, CDR2 YYREEE (reference sequence). J gave up 4 bases and V 5 bases, and 5 bases lay outside the gene matches. CDR3 length: 15 amino acids. This CDR3 reads CASSLLAGGYNEQFF. The CDR3 DNA sequence: TGTGCCAGCAGTCTCCTAGCGGGAGGATACAATGAGCAGTTCTTC.

The CDR3 loop reads CASSSKVGNTEAFF. The CDR3 coding sequence is TGTGCCAGCAGCTCCAAGGTGGGGAACACTGAAGCTTTCTTT. V usage is TRBV5-5 and J usage is TRBJ1-1, with no clear D. The CDR3 is made up of 14 amino acids. V lost 3 bases, J lost 1 base, and 10 bases lay in between. Germline V gene sequence: CDR1 SGHKS, CDR2 YYEKEE (reference sequence).

The chain links TRBV7-9 to TRBJ2-7; unclear D gene. Germline CDR1 SEHNR, CDR2 FQNEAQ (reference sequence). The germline V and J ends were trimmed by 4 bases and 5 bases, with 9 bases remaining between them. The CDR3 has 12 residues. The CDR3 nucleotides are TGTGCCAGCAGCTCGCTAAGGGACGAGCAGTACTTC. It yields the protein CASSSLRDEQYF. Full variable domain (outside the CDR3, taken from reference TRBV7-9 and TRBJ2-7): DTGVSQNPRHKITKRGQNVTFRCDPISEHNRLYWYRQTLGQGPEFLTYFQNEAQLEKSRLLSDRFSAERPKGSFSTLEIQRTEQGDSAMYLCASSSLRDEQYFGPGTRLTVT.

The chain couples TRBV10-3 to TRBJ1-1; maybe TRBD1 (5 bases). The CDR3 sequence is 13 residues long. From germline, CDR1 is ENHRY and CDR2 SYGVKD. V was trimmed by 6 bases and J by 2 bases, leaving 10 bases between them. The DNA for the CDR3 is TGTGCCATCAGGGAGACAGCAAACACTGAAGCTTTCTTT. It encodes CAIRETANTEAFF.

This chain connects TRBV7-2 to TRBJ1-5; D remains unclear. Looked up from germline, CDR1 is SGHTA and CDR2 is FQGNSA. This CDR3 has 17 residues. The ends were cut back, 5 bases at V and 3 bases at J, with 20 bases in the middle. The CDR3 coding sequence is TGTGCCAGCAGCCAGATTCCCCGCCGGGATGACAATCAGCCCCAGCATTTT. This translates into CASSQIPRRDDNQPQHF. Combining the CDR3 with reference TRBV7-2 and TRBJ1-5 gives the whole variable domain GAGVSQSPSNKVTEKGKDVELRCDPISGHTALYWYRQSLGQGLEFLIYFQGNSAPDKSGLPSDRFSAERTGGSVSTLTIQRTQQEDSAVYLCASSQIPRRDDNQPQHFGDGTRLSIL.

This chain uses TRBV5-8 with TRBJ2-7; the match to TRBD2 covers 9 bases. The V and J ends lost 4 bases and 2 bases, in that order; junction bases with no gene match: 1. The CDR3 is made up of 13 amino acids. CDR1 is SGHTS and CDR2 is YDEGEE in the germline V gene. The CDR3: CASSRLAAYEQYF. The CDR3 nucleotides are TGTGCCAGCAGCCGACTAGCGGCCTACGAGCAGTACTTC.

This sequence joins TRBV7-6 and TRBJ1-1; no clear D. The CDR3 extends over 13 amino acids. The germline V gene has CDR1 SGHVS and CDR2 FNYEAQ. V shed 4 bases and J shed 9 bases, with 15 bases lying between them. The CDR3: CASSYTPGEKAFF. The DNA of the CDR3 is TGTGCCAGCAGCTACACCCCAGGAGAAAAAGCTTTCTTT. Full variable domain (rest looked up from reference TRBV7-6 and TRBJ1-1): GAGVSQSPRYKVTKRGQDVALRCDPISGHVSLYWYRQALGQGPEFLTYFNYEAQQDKSGLPNDRFSAERPEGSISTLTIQRTEQRDSAMYRCASSYTPGEKAFFGQGTRLTVV.